Listed below are T cell receptor beta chains from one sample, sequenced in a study of T-cell reconstitution after alpha-beta-depleted transplantation in children. Using its own MiXCR run on the PCR reads, TCRdb lists one record per CDR3 protein. Altogether some 350,000 distinct CDR3 sequences are present, 15% to 20% being singletons, with the ten largest covering just over 40%. The sequencing here drew on PBMCs, mostly from graft donor cells, taken 360 days after TCRalphabeta/CD19-depleted stem cell transplant. These receptors were taken from a male patient aged 2-15 years who had a stem cell transplant for acute lymphoblastic leukemia, so the T cells may come from the graft donor. CDR3s include the opening cysteine and the closing phenylalanine or tryptophan. Each record gives: J gene, clone size, V gene, D gene, CDR3 DNA, CDR3 protein. A D gene is named only where the DNA matches it firmly. Some rows mark clone size as missing; the rest say once, few, many or name a class of expanded clone.

TRBJ2-3	.	TRBV6-5	TRBD2	TGTGCCAGCAGTTACGGCGGGAGGGGGGGTACGCAGTATTTT	CASSYGGRGGTQYF
TRBJ2-2	.	TRBV5-1	TRBD2	TGCGCCAGCAGCCTGGATAGGACTAGCCGCATCGGGGGGGAGCTGTTTTTT	CASSLDRTSRIGGELFF
TRBJ2-6	many	TRBV29-1	.	TGCAGCGTTGAACGGGTGGGAACTGGGGCCAACGTCCTGACTTTC	CSVERVGTGANVLTF
TRBJ1-5	.	TRBV19	TRBD1	TGTGCCAGTAGTACGGGACAGGGAGTTAGCAATCAGCCCCAGCATTTT	CASSTGQGVSNQPQHF
TRBJ2-1	.	TRBV5-1	.	TGCGCCAGCAGCTTCCCGGCGAGGGGTGAGCAGTTCTTC	CASSFPARGEQFF
TRBJ2-6	.	TRBV15	.	TGTGCCACCAGCAGAGATCTAACCGGGGCCAACGTCCTGACTTTC	CATSRDLTGANVLTF
TRBJ2-2	.	TRBV5-1	.	TGCGCCAGCAGCTTCTCCAGGACTACCGGGGAGCTGTTTTTT	CASSFSRTTGELFF
TRBJ2-1	.	TRBV6-5	.	TGTGCCAGCAGTTGGGACGTGGACAATGAGCAGTTCTTC	CASSWDVDNEQFF
TRBJ1-1	few	TRBV6-5	.	TGTGCCAGCAGTTCCACAGGGAGATGGGAAGCTTTCTTT	CASSSTGRWEAFF
TRBJ2-7	few	TRBV4-3	TRBD1	TGCGCCAGCAGCCAAGAGGACAGGGGGTACGAGCAGTACTTC	CASSQEDRGYEQYF
TRBJ1-2	.	TRBV4-3	.	TGCGCCAGCAGCCGGATCCTGGGGGCGAACTATGGCTACACCTTC	CASSRILGANYGYTF
TRBJ2-7	.	TRBV9	TRBD2	TGTGCCAGCAGCGCCGAAACCGGGACTAACTCCTACGAGCAGTACTTC	CASSAETGTNSYEQYF
TRBJ2-2	few	TRBV9	.	TGTGCCAGCAGCGTAGACCCGCAGGGTGGTAACACCGGGGAGCTGTTTTTT	CASSVDPQGGNTGELFF
TRBJ2-3	.	TRBV7-3	.	TGTGCCAGCAGCTTAATTCCCACAGATACGCAGTATTTT	CASSLIPTDTQYF
TRBJ1-5	.	TRBV4-3	.	TGCGCCAGCAGCCAAGATGTAGGGGGGCCTCCTTTAGCCCAGCATTTT	CASSQDVGGPPLAQHF
TRBJ2-3	many	TRBV5-1	.	TGCGCCAGCAGCCAGAACAGGTTCCGAGATACGCAGTATTTT	CASSQNRFRDTQYF
TRBJ1-5	few	TRBV12-3/TRBV12-4	.	TGTGCCAGCAGTTTACTCTCCGGGGGCGGGAGCAATCAGCCCCAGCATTTT	CASSLLSGGGSNQPQHF
TRBJ1-1	.	TRBV7-7	.	TGTGCTCTTGAGAGGGTGAACACTGAAGCTTTCTTT	CALERVNTEAFF
TRBJ1-1	few	TRBV7-3	TRBD1	TGTGCCAGCAGCTCGACAGGGGGTGACACTGAAGCTTTCTTT	CASSSTGGDTEAFF
TRBJ2-7	many	TRBV7-9	.	TGTGCCAGCAGCTACCGGGGGGAGCAGTACTTC	CASSYRGEQYF
TRBJ1-3	few	TRBV5-1	TRBD1	TGCGCCAGCAGTTATGCCGACAGGGGATCTGCTGGAAACACCATATATTTT	CASSYADRGSAGNTIYF
TRBJ1-1	.	TRBV6-2/TRBV6-3	.	TGTGCCAGACAGAACTTGAACACTGAAGCTTTCTTT	CARQNLNTEAFF
TRBJ2-1	.	TRBV6-2/TRBV6-3	.	TGTGCCAGCAGCTACCCTTTCCCGGGGGTTGCCTACAATGAGCAGTTCTTC	CASSYPFPGVAYNEQFF
TRBJ2-7	once	TRBV20-1	.	TGCAGTGCTAGCGCCAATGTAGCTGGCTACGAGCAGTACTTC	CSASANVAGYEQYF
TRBJ2-7	many	TRBV29-1	.	TGCAGCGTTGAAGGGCCAGTAACCTCCTACGAGCAGTACTTC	CSVEGPVTSYEQYF
TRBJ2-2	many	TRBV9	TRBD2	TGTGCCAGCAGCGTGGGACTAGCGGGGACCACCGGGGAGCTGTTTTTT	CASSVGLAGTTGELFF
TRBJ1-2	.	TRBV9	.	TGTGCCAGCAGCGTAGAGAGACCGGGACGGCCAGACTATGGCTACACCTTC	CASSVERPGRPDYGYTF
TRBJ1-6	many	TRBV12-3/TRBV12-4	.	TGTGCCAGCAGCCAACGGGAAACTTCACCCCTCCACTTT	CASSQRETSPLHF
TRBJ2-1	many	TRBV29-1	.	TGCAGCGTTGCCCCTAGGAGCCCCTACAATGAGCAGTTCTTC	CSVAPRSPYNEQFF
TRBJ2-7	few	TRBV20-1	.	TGCAGTGCTAGTACCAGAAGGTACGAGCAGTACTTC	CSASTRRYEQYF
TRBJ2-7	few	TRBV28	TRBD1	TGTGCCAGCAGTGGGTACCGGGACAGGGGGCTCGGTGAGCAGTACTTC	CASSGYRDRGLGEQYF
TRBJ2-5	few	TRBV4-3	TRBD2	TGCGCCAGCAGCCAAGATTGGGAGCGGGAGGAGACCCAGTACTTC	CASSQDWEREETQYF
TRBJ2-4	.	TRBV12-3/TRBV12-4	.	TGTGCCAGCAGTCGAGACTTCAGGGTCTACAAAAACATTCAGTACTTC	CASSRDFRVYKNIQYF
TRBJ2-1	few	TRBV20-1	TRBD2	TGCAGTGCTTCCCCCTACGTAGCGGGGACTAGCGAGTTCTTC	CSASPYVAGTSEFF
TRBJ2-1	few	TRBV28	.	TGTGCCAGCAAGGGGGACCTCCGGACTGAGCAGTTCTTC	CASKGDLRTEQFF
TRBJ2-5	.	TRBV5-6	.	TGTGCCAGCAGCTTTGAAAGGGTTGAGACCCAGTACTTC	CASSFERVETQYF
TRBJ2-1	once	TRBV28	TRBD2	TGTGCCAGCAGTTTGGGTCTAGCGGGAGGGCCGAAGGGTTCCAATGAGCAGTTCTTC	CASSLGLAGGPKGSNEQFF
TRBJ1-2	few	TRBV12-3/TRBV12-4	.	TGTGCCAGCAGTTTAGCGTTGGGAACGTATGGCTACACCTTC	CASSLALGTYGYTF
TRBJ1-2	.	TRBV28	.	TGTGCCAGCAGTTTATCGAAGGGCAGTGGGACCTTC	CASSLSKGSGTF
TRBJ2-7	.	TRBV9	TRBD2	TGTACCAGCAGCGCCGGGACTAGCTCCTACGAGCAGTACTTC	CTSSAGTSSYEQYF
TRBJ2-7	.	TRBV29-1	TRBD2	TGCAGCGTTGAGGGCCTAGCGGGACGCCACGAGCAGTACTTC	CSVEGLAGRHEQYF
TRBJ2-2	.	TRBV6-5	.	TGTGCCAGCAGTTACACAGACTATGGGGCCGGGGAGCTGTTTTTT	CASSYTDYGAGELFF
TRBJ2-3	.	TRBV12-3/TRBV12-4	.	TGTGCCAGCAGTTCGCGACACGAAGATACGCAGTATTTT	CASSSRHEDTQYF
TRBJ1-3	.	TRBV3-1	.	TGTGCCAGCAGCCAAGTGAGCAGTTACGGAAACACCATATATTTT	CASSQVSSYGNTIYF
TRBJ1-1	few	TRBV7-7	.	TGTGCTAGCAGCCCGGCGCCGGGGCGAGGGACTGAAGCTTTCTTT	CASSPAPGRGTEAFF
TRBJ2-1	many	TRBV5-1	TRBD2	TGCGCCAGCAGCTTGAGGGAGGGATGGTACAATGAGCAGTTCTTC	CASSLREGWYNEQFF
TRBJ2-2	many	TRBV11-2	TRBD1	TGTGCCAGCAGCGATATGGGACAGGGGACGGACACCGGGGAGCTGTTTTTT	CASSDMGQGTDTGELFF
TRBJ2-7	few	TRBV19	TRBD1	TGTGCCAGTAGTACCGGACAGGGAACCTACGAGCAGTACTTC	CASSTGQGTYEQYF
TRBJ2-1	.	TRBV29-1	TRBD2	TGCAGCGCCGCAAGCGGGAGGTTCTACAATGAGCAGTTCTTC	CSAASGRFYNEQFF
TRBJ1-1	few	TRBV4-2	TRBD1	TGTGCCAGCAGCCAAGAAAAGGGGGGGACAGGGGTCCACACTGAAGCTTTCTTT	CASSQEKGGTGVHTEAFF
TRBJ2-4	.	TRBV12-3/TRBV12-4	.	TGTGCCAGCAGTTTGCCAGGGATAGAAAACATTCAGTACTTC	CASSLPGIENIQYF
TRBJ2-7	.	TRBV7-6	.	TGTGCCAGCAGCGCGTCGTGGGACGCAAGTCCCTACGAGCAGTACTTC	CASSASWDASPYEQYF
TRBJ2-4	many	TRBV10-3	.	TGTGCCATCAGTGAGCCCCCATTGGGCAACATTCAGTACTTC	CAISEPPLGNIQYF